The 16 T cell receptor beta chains below all came from one sample that was sequenced in a study of shared clonotypes between healthy human individuals. Data came from immunoSEQ multiplex PCR; TCRdb stores just in-frame clones and leaves some out. The sample carries about 2.1 million clones, around 95% recorded once. It was CD45RO-negative cells, positively selected for CCR7, that made up naive CD8 cells, with terminally differentiated effector memory CD45RA+ cells excluded. Material: naive CD8+ T cells from PBMCs. Source of these receptors: a man between 18 and 29 years old in good health. Some clones in this sample may be carry-over from other donors' samples.

The rearrangement uses TRBV7-2 and TRBJ2-5; a possible D gene is TRBD2 (6 bases). The CDR3 totals 16 residues. V gave up 3 bases and J gave up 5 bases, with 19 bases separating them. CDR1 is SGHTA, CDR2 FQGNSA, per germline. Written as DNA, the CDR3 is TGTGCCAGCAGCTTGAAGGGGACTCTCTCCCAGGAGACCCAGTACTTC. As protein: CASSLKGTLSQETQYF.

This clone was detected once. This sample also contains other DNA sequences that code for the same CDR3. The chain employs TRBV9 and TRBJ2-1; TRBD2 matches at 9 bases. Germline CDR1 is SGDLS and CDR2 is YYNGEE. After removal of 0 bases from V and 4 bases from J, the junction contained 5 bases not matched to a gene. This CDR3 has 16 residues. The CDR3 protein is CASSVDLAGTYNEQFF. CDR3 DNA: TGTGCCAGCAGCGTAGACCTAGCGGGGACATACAATGAGCAGTTCTTC.

This clone appeared once. The J gene is TRBJ1-1, the V gene TRBV7-2; no reliable D call. Trimming stripped 5 bases from V and 2 bases from J, with 12 bases between. The CDR3 is made up of 14 amino acids. Germline CDR1 is SGHTA and CDR2 is FQGNSA. In nucleotides, the CDR3 is TGTGCCAGCAGCCCGAGCCAGAGAAACACTGAAGCTTTCTTT. Translating it yields CASSPSQRNTEAFF.

J is TRBJ2-3 and V is TRBV27, with TRBD1 matching over 7 bases. Germline V lookup: CDR1 MNHEY, CDR2 SMNVEV (reference sequence). Trimming removed 3 bases from V and 5 bases from J; junction bases left unmatched: 17. The CDR3 is 18 residues long. The DNA for the CDR3 is TGTGCCAGCAGTTTCTTCCCCCCCGAACAGGGGTGGAAAGATACGCAGTATTTT. Translation: CASSFFPPEQGWKDTQYF.

The CDR3 sequence: CASSLPPRTGPGETQYF. As DNA, the CDR3 is TGTGCCAGCAGCTTACCCCCAAGGACAGGGCCAGGGGAGACCCAGTACTTC. The chain has TRBV7-9 and TRBJ2-5, with 8 nucleotides matching TRBD1. The CDR3 is 17 residues long. V gave up 2 bases and J gave up 5 bases; unmatched junction bases: 13. In germline, CDR1 is SEHNR, CDR2 FQNEAQ (reference sequence).

This rearrangement joins TRBV11-2 to TRBJ2-5; the D is unclear. CDR1 is SGHAT, CDR2 FQNNGV, per germline. The CDR3 contains 15 residues. The ends were cut back, 5 bases at V and 0 bases at J, with 13 bases in the middle. The CDR3 spells CASSPIRANQETQYF. CDR3 DNA: TGTGCCAGCAGCCCGATCCGGGCAAACCAAGAGACCCAGTACTTC.

This clone was seen once. CDR3 protein: CASSSASRGGYEQYF. The CDR3 coding sequence is TGTGCCAGCAGCTCCGCGTCGAGGGGCGGCTACGAGCAGTACTTC. The V gene is TRBV11-2, the J gene TRBJ2-7, with D possibly called TRBD1 or TRBD2 (5 bases each). Germline lookup yields CDR1 SGHAT and CDR2 FQNNGV. V gave up 4 bases and J gave up 3 bases, with 16 bases separating them. CDR3 size: 15 residues.

The rearrangement uses TRBV28 and TRBJ1-5; D is unresolved. Germline assignment: CDR1 MDHEN and CDR2 SYDVKM. Trimming took 2 bases from V and 1 from J, leaving 9 bases between them. CDR3 length: 15 amino acids. The CDR3 nucleotides are TGTGCCAGCAGTTTAACTTCGGGGAGCAATCAGCCCCAGCATTTT. Translating gives CASSLTSGSNQPQHF.

CDR3 amino acids: CASSIWDGREPDNEQFF. CDR3 nucleotide sequence: TGTGCCAGTAGTATATGGGATGGGCGGGAGCCCGACAATGAGCAGTTCTTC. The chain is built from TRBV19 and TRBJ2-1; 7 nucleotides line up with TRBD2. Germline V CDR1 and CDR2: LNHDA, SQIVND (reference sequence). This CDR3 has 17 amino acids. Trimming at V came to 2 bases and at J to 5 bases, leaving 12 bases not matched to a gene.

The chain has TRBV6-1 and TRBJ2-5; perhaps TRBD1 as D (5 bases). The assigned J gene may be wrong: the sequence end matches TRBJ2-7 better. In germline, CDR1 is MNHNS, CDR2 SASEGT. This CDR3 region has 14 residues. The CDR3 is CASSEGLRDYEQYF. The CDR3 DNA reads TGTGCCAGCAGTGAAGGACTCAGGGACTACGAGCAGTACTTC.

The chain has TRBV7-9 and TRBJ2-3; D perhaps matches TRBD2 (6 bases). Germline V gives CDR1 SEHNR, CDR2 FQNEAQ (reference sequence). CDR3 length equals 15 residues. V was pared by 4 bases and J by 4 bases, with 15 bases between. CDR3 nucleotide sequence: TGTGCCAGCAGCTACTTCGCCTCGGGGGCAGATACGCAGTATTTT. It yields the protein CASSYFASGADTQYF.

This sequence joins TRBV5-1 and TRBJ2-6; 10 bases align to TRBD2. The J segment lost 0 bases and the V segment lost 3 bases, leaving 6 bases of the junction unmatched. Germline CDR1 and CDR2: SGHRS and YFSETQ. The CDR3 totals 18 residues. For the CDR3, the DNA is TGCGCCAGCAGCTACTATGCTAGCGGGAGCTCTGGGGCCAACGTCCTGACTTTC. Residues: CASSYYASGSSGANVLTF.

This clone showed up just once. This chain connects TRBV27 to TRBJ2-7; D might be TRBD1 (7 bases). Germline V gene data show CDR1 as MNHEY and CDR2 as SMNVEV (reference sequence). The CDR3 totals 18 residues. V shed 5 bases and J shed 0 bases, with 23 bases lying between them. CDR3 amino acids: CASSQRIPGGPSSYEQYF. The CDR3 bases are TGTGCCAGCAGTCAACGCATCCCAGGGGGGCCTAGCTCCTACGAGCAGTACTTC.

Worth noting for this clone: In the same sample, other DNA sequences code for this CDR3. The chain joins TRBV19 to TRBJ2-1; D is unclear. Germline V gene sequence: CDR1 LNHDA, CDR2 SQIVND (reference sequence). V was shortened by 4 bases and J by 8 bases, with 9 bases between the two germline ends. The CDR3 contains 12 residues. CDR3 protein: CASSRAVDEQFF. CDR3 DNA: TGTGCCAGTAGTAGGGCTGTAGATGAGCAGTTCTTC.

This clone was observed once. For the CDR3, the DNA is TGCGCCAGCAGTCTGACCTCCCTCAGTCCGGATTCCTACGAGCAGTACTTC. Translated, it gives CASSLTSLSPDSYEQYF. The rearrangement links TRBV23-1 to TRBJ2-7; D remains unclear. TRBV23-1 is given ORF status, its function remaining uncertain. CDR3 length: 17 residues. V was pared by 4 bases and J by 1 base, with 20 bases between.

The rearrangement uses TRBV19 and TRBJ1-5, with TRBD1 as a possible D gene (6 bases). The germline CDR1 and CDR2 sequences are LNHDA and SQIVND (reference sequence). The germline V and J ends were trimmed by 10 bases and 6 bases, with 19 bases remaining between them. The CDR3 has 14 amino acids. The CDR3 region is CATQEDSNSQPQHF. The CDR3 region has the DNA TGTGCCACCCAGGAGGACAGTAACTCTCAGCCCCAGCATTTT.